The 22 T cell receptor beta chains reported below all come from one sample, sequenced in a study of T-cell reconstitution after alpha-beta-depleted transplantation in children (dated by TCRdb to 2015 to 2016). The protocol used for the library was PCR. Reads for this sample came from an Illumina HiSeq 2500. TCR libraries were prepared with molecular barcoding, using unique molecular identifiers to normalize TCRbeta repertoire quantification. TCRdb handled the public reads itself, with Q25 trimming in fastp and clone calling in MiXCR, and kept productive beta chains. Every entry covers one CDR3 protein and lists the most common genes and DNA from its rows. The table for this sample lists approximately 50,000 distinct CDR3 sequences; about 5.7% of them were counted only once. Clones ranked in the top ten supply 30% of the sample. Per the publication, the time point label means: day 60 (about 2 months) after transplantation. According to the study, the label for this sample's treatment or condition signals: allogeneic hematopoietic cell transplantation with graft depleted of TCRalphabeta T cells and CD19 B cells.

The material was PBMCs, mostly from graft donor cells, obtained 60 days after TCRalphabeta/CD19-depleted stem cell transplant. The receptors stem from a female patient aged 2 to 10 who had a stem cell transplant for aplastic anemia, so the T cells may come from the graft donor.

There are many counts of this clonotype. The chain links TRBV5-1 to TRBJ2-6; TRBD1 is a possible D gene (5 bases). The CDR3 length is 16 residues. Looked up from germline, CDR1 is SGHRS and CDR2 is YFSETQ. Trimming removed 3 bases from V and 2 bases from J, with 12 bases in between. The CDR3 DNA reads TGCGCCAGCAGCTCTAGTGGGGCAGCTGGGGCCAACGTCCTGACTTTC. The encoded protein is CASSSSGAAGANVLTF.

This clonotype was counted only a few times. The gene calls are TRBV2 and TRBJ2-5; D ambiguous. The germline V gene has CDR1 SNHLY and CDR2 FYNNEI. Trimming removed 5 bases at V and 1 base at J, with 8 bases between. The CDR3 has 13 residues. The CDR3 nucleotides read TGTGCCAGCAGTAGAAAGCGCCAAGAGACCCAGTACTTC. This sequence encodes CASSRKRQETQYF.

Many counts were recorded for this clonotype. The rearrangement joins TRBV12-3 or TRBV12-4 to TRBJ2-3, with 10 bases fitting TRBD2. The trim removed 10 bases at V and 1 base at J, leaving 5 bases unmatched. The CDR3 totals 14 residues. This chain's CDR3 is CATGLAARTDTQYF. The CDR3 nucleotides are TGTGCCACCGGACTAGCGGCCCGCACAGATACGCAGTATTTT.

The chain combines TRBV20-1 with TRBJ2-1; D not resolved. V lost 0 bases to trimming and J lost 2 bases, with 11 bases between them. The CDR3 length is 15 residues. The germline CDR1 and CDR2 sequences are DFQATT and SNEGSKA (reference sequence). CDR3 loop: CSARDMRPTYNEQFF. In DNA form, the CDR3 reads TGCAGTGCTAGAGATATGCGCCCTACCTACAATGAGCAGTTCTTC.

The genes are TRBV6-6 and TRBJ2-3; 7 nucleotides line up with TRBD2. Germline CDR1 and CDR2: MNHNY and SVGAGI (reference sequence). With V trimmed by 4 bases and J by 2 bases, 6 bases remained unmatched. This CDR3 comprises 15 residues. The CDR3 DNA is TGTGCCAGCAGTTTCCCGACTAGCTCCACAGATACGCAGTATTTT. Encoded protein: CASSFPTSSTDTQYF.

The V call is TRBV28, the J call TRBJ2-1, with TRBD2 identical over 11 bases. Germline V CDR1 and CDR2: MDHEN, SYDVKM. CDR3 length: 24 amino acids. Germline trimming cut 3 bases from V and 0 bases from J; bases unmatched to any gene: 25. The CDR3 here is CASSFEGGYWRGTSGYSSYNEQFF. The CDR3 DNA reads as TGTGCCAGCAGTTTCGAGGGAGGTTATTGGCGTGGGACTAGCGGTTATAGCTCCTACAATGAGCAGTTCTTC.

In its sample, this clonotype was seen many times. The chain joins TRBV10-3 to TRBJ1-5; D unclear. Trimming cost V 3 bases and J 1 base, with 10 bases left between them. Germline CDR1 reads ENHRY; CDR2 reads SYGVKD. The CDR3 totals 15 residues. CDR3 sequence: CAISEGGMSNQPQHF. The CDR3 region has the DNA TGTGCCATCAGTGAAGGAGGGATGAGCAATCAGCCCCAGCATTTT.

This clonotype was observed at least ten times. V gene TRBV5-1 combines with J gene TRBJ2-7, with unresolved D. Trimming stripped 0 bases from V and 0 bases from J, with 7 bases between. The germline gives CDR1 SGHRS, CDR2 YFSETQ. There are 14 residues in the CDR3. In nucleotides, the CDR3 is TGCGCCAGCAGCTTGGCCTACAACTCCTACGAGCAGTACTTC. This gives the protein CASSLAYNSYEQYF. Together with reference TRBV5-1 and TRBJ2-7, the CDR3 gives the full variable domain: KAGVTQTPRYLIKTRGQQVTLSCSPISGHRSVSWYQQTPGQGLQFLFEYFSETQRNKGNFPGRFSGRQFSNSRSEMNVSTLELGDSALYLCASSLAYNSYEQYFGPGTRLTVT.

This clonotype was seen at least ten times. The chain is built from TRBV12-3 or TRBV12-4 and TRBJ2-1, with TRBD1 identical over 8 bases. This CDR3 spans 15 amino acids. The V gene end was trimmed by 2 bases and the J gene end by 6 bases; junction bases not matched to a gene: 6. The CDR3 loop reads CASSLFQGAGNEQFF. The DNA for the CDR3 is TGTGCCAGCAGTTTATTCCAGGGGGCTGGCAATGAGCAGTTCTTC.

This clonotype was found a few times. The genes are TRBV6-1 and TRBJ1-1; D gene uncertain. The germline CDR1 and CDR2 sequences are MNHNS and SASEGT. V lost 4 bases, J lost 1 base, and 13 bases lay in between. The CDR3 extends over 15 amino acids. The CDR3: CASSVISRANTEAFF. For the CDR3, the DNA is TGTGCCAGCAGTGTGATAAGTCGGGCGAACACTGAAGCTTTCTTT.

This clonotype was observed many times. V and J are TRBV7-3 and TRBJ2-5; D gene ambiguous. Trimming took 5 bases from V and 4 from J, leaving 14 bases between them. This CDR3 spans 14 amino acids. Germline CDR1 SGHTA, CDR2 FQGTGA. In DNA form, the CDR3 reads TGTGCCAGCAGCCCTTCGCCCCCCCCAGAGACCCAGTACTTC. Its protein product is CASSPSPPPETQYF.

The rearrangement uses TRBV11-3 and TRBJ2-6; the D is unclear. Trimming cost V 5 bases and J 2 bases, with 4 bases left between them. The germline V gene has CDR1 SGHNT and CDR2 YENEEA. This CDR3 contains 13 residues. The CDR3 loop is CASSTTGANVLTF. CDR3 nucleotides: TGTGCCAGCAGCACGACTGGGGCCAACGTCCTGACTTTC.

In this sample, this clonotype turned up many times. This chain joins TRBV7-2 and TRBJ2-1; 9 bases map to TRBD2. CDR1 is SGHTA, CDR2 FQGNSA, per germline. The junction had 4 bases not matched to a gene; V was cut back by 0 bases and J by 7 bases. The CDR3 is 15 residues long. The CDR3 sequence: CASSLASGSRNEQFF. The CDR3 bases are TGTGCCAGCAGCTTAGCTAGCGGGAGTCGGAATGAGCAGTTCTTC.

In this sample, this clonotype turned up many times. This chain connects TRBV4-1 to TRBJ1-1; D may be TRBD1 (5 bases). In germline, CDR1 is MGHRA, CDR2 YSYEKL. The CDR3 is made up of 15 amino acids. Trimming stripped 4 bases from V and 2 bases from J, with 14 bases between. In DNA form, the CDR3 reads TGCGCCAGCAGCCCTGGAGGGGCTGAAAACACTGAAGCTTTCTTT. It is translated as CASSPGGAENTEAFF.

In its sample, this clonotype was seen many times. The CDR3 protein is CASSLTGTGETQYF. As DNA, the CDR3 is TGTGCCAGCAGCTTGACCGGGACAGGAGAGACCCAGTACTTC. The chain is built from TRBV7-3 and TRBJ2-5; 8 bases align to TRBD1. Trimming cost V 3 bases and J 4 bases; bases outside gene matches: 4. There are 14 residues in the CDR3. The germline gives CDR1 SGHTA, CDR2 FQGTGA.

This clonotype has ten or more counts. The V and J genes are TRBV5-4 and TRBJ2-7; perhaps TRBD2 as D (7 bases). The CDR3 has 15 residues. Germline CDR1 reads SGHNT; CDR2 reads YYREEE (reference sequence). The V end lost 4 bases, the J end lost 3 bases, and 17 bases lay between the germline ends. CDR3 sequence: CASSLAGEGFYEQYF. CDR3 DNA: TGTGCCAGCAGCCTTGCAGGGGAGGGGTTCTACGAGCAGTACTTC.

This clonotype was detected ten times or more. The V call is TRBV28, the J call TRBJ1-4; D uncertain. CDR3 length: 12 amino acids. The V end lost 11 bases, the J end lost 5 bases, and 12 bases lay between the germline ends. Per the germline V gene, CDR1 is MDHEN and CDR2 is SYDVKM. CDR3 residues: CAAQPPNEKLFF. CDR3 in DNA: TGTGCCGCGCAACCCCCGAATGAAAAACTGTTTTTT.

Ten or more counts support this clonotype. This chain uses TRBV29-1 with TRBJ2-7; 7 positions match TRBD2. The V gene's germline CDR1 is SQVTM and CDR2 ANQGSEA. The V and J ends lost 7 bases and 0 bases, in that order; junction bases with no gene match: 6. CDR3 length equals 13 residues. CDR3: CSALGGNSYEQYF. CDR3 DNA sequence: TGCAGCGCCTTGGGGGGGAACTCCTACGAGCAGTACTTC.

This clonotype was counted at least ten times. The V call is TRBV20-1, the J call TRBJ1-1; D gene ambiguous. CDR3 length equals 14 residues. CDR1 is DFQATT, CDR2 SNEGSKA, per germline (reference sequence). V was clipped by 0 bases and J by 1 base, with 9 bases between them. CDR3 nucleotide sequence: TGCAGTGCTAGAGACCCTTCGGCGAACACTGAAGCTTTCTTT. It specifies CSARDPSANTEAFF.

This clonotype occurred a few times. The rearrangement links TRBV19 to TRBJ2-5, with D maybe TRBD2 (5 bases). Germline-derived CDR1 and CDR2 are LNHDA and SQIVND (reference sequence). The ends were cut back, 6 bases at V and 0 bases at J, with 11 bases in the middle. The CDR3 runs to 14 residues. The CDR3 nucleotides are TGTGCCAGTAGCCCGGAGGTGTACCAAGAGACCCAGTACTTC. It specifies CASSPEVYQETQYF.

This clonotype was recorded many times. The rearrangement uses TRBV9 and TRBJ2-7, with 8 bases that match TRBD1. This CDR3 contains 15 residues. V lost 0 bases, J lost 5 bases, and 7 bases stayed unmatched. Germline loops: CDR1 SGDLS, CDR2 YYNGEE. The CDR3 reads CASSVASQGAHEQYF. CDR3 coding DNA: TGTGCCAGCAGCGTAGCGAGCCAGGGGGCCCACGAGCAGTACTTC.

This clonotype came up many times. V and J are TRBV28 and TRBJ2-2; 8 bases match TRBD1. J lost 5 bases, V lost 3 bases, and 5 bases had no gene match. There are 15 residues in the CDR3. Germline CDR1 and CDR2: MDHEN and SYDVKM. CDR3 loop: CASSFRGRWTGELFF. The CDR3 DNA is TGTGCCAGCAGTTTCAGGGGGCGCTGGACCGGGGAGCTGTTTTTT.